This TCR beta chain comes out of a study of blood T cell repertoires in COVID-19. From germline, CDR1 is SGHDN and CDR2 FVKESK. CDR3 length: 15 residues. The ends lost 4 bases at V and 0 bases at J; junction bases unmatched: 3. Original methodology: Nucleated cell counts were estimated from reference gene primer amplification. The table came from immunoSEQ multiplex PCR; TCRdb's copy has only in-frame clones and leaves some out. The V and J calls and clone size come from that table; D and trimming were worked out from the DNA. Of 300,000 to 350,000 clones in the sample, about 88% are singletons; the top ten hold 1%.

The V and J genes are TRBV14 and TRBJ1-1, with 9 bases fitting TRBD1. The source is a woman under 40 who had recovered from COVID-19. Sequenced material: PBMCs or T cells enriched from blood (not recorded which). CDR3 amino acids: CASSPDRGMNTEAFF. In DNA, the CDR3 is TGTGCCAGCAGCCCGGACAGGGGCATGAACACTGAAGCTTTCTTT.